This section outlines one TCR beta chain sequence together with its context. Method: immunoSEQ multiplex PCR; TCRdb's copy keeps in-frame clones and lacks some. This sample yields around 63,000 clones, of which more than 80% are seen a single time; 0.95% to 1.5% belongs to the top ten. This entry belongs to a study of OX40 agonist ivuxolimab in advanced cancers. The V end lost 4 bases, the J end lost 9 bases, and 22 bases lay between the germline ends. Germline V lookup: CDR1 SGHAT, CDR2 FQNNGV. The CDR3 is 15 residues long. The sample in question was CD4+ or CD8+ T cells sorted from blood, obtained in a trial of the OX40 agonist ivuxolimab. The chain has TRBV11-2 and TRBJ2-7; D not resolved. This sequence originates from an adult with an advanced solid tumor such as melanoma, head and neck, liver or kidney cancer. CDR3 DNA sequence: TGTGCCAGCAGCTCAACCCGGTTAATCTCCGGCGGGCAGTACTTC. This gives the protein CASSSTRLISGGQYF.